The 22 T cell receptor beta chains presented below share a single source sample, sequenced in a study of vaccination and CD4 T cells after COVID-19. Cultured CD4+ T cell DNA was sequenced using the Oncomine TCR Beta short-read assay. Via MiXCR, TCRdb re-called the PCR reads, giving one row per CDR3 protein. Counted here are roughly 15,000 distinct CDR3 sequences, approximately 58% occurring once; the ten biggest clones make up about 34%. For these receptors, no antigen is known. The treatment denotes: approximately 11-day PBMC culture with coronavirus spike peptide pools or control peptides (ViraFEST assay). The sequencing used cultured CD4+ T cells from blood, collected after SARS-CoV-2 vaccination. The receptors stem from a human donor with COVID-19.

This clonotype was recorded a few times. The chain is built from TRBV10-3 and TRBJ1-1; 7 nucleotides match TRBD1. The CDR3 loop spans 12 amino acids. Germline loops: CDR1 ENHRY, CDR2 SYGVKD. The V gene end was trimmed by 5 bases and the J gene end by 11 bases; junction bases not matched to a gene: 8. The DNA for the CDR3 is TGTGCCATCAGTAGAGTAGACAGGGCGGCTTTCTTT. Translation gives CAISRVDRAAFF.

V usage is TRBV21-1 and J usage is TRBJ1-2; the tabulated D call, TRBD1, remains unverified against the DNA. TRBV21-1 is tagged as a pseudogene. The length of the CDR3 is 13 residues. Here the CDR3 reads CASSKRTGDGYTF. In DNA form, the CDR3 reads TGTGCCAGCAGCAAACGGACAGGGGACGGCTACACCTTC.

The gene calls are TRBV7-2 and TRBJ2-3; no clear D gene. Germline CDR1 is SGHTA and CDR2 is FQGNSA. The CDR3 length is 12 residues. Trimming cost V 6 bases and J 0 bases, with 4 bases left between them. Written as DNA, the CDR3 is TGTGCCAGCAGAGGGAGCACAGATACGCAGTATTTT. Translation: CASRGSTDTQYF.

The CDR3 region is CASSSRTFVRYF. CDR3 bases: TGTGCCAGCAGTTCCAGGACGTTCGTGCGGTACTTC. This chain links TRBV28 with TRBJ2-5, with D unresolved. V was trimmed by 4 bases and J by 13 bases, leaving 16 bases between them. CDR1 is MDHEN and CDR2 is SYDVKM in the germline V gene. The CDR3 has 12 residues.

This clonotype was seen more than once but under ten times. This chain joins TRBV20-1 and TRBJ1-1; D may be TRBD1 (6 bases). The germline CDR1 and CDR2 sequences are DFQATT and SNEGSKA (reference sequence). V was pared by 0 bases and J by 2 bases, with 10 bases between. The CDR3 has 14 amino acids. Here the CDR3 reads CSARDLRGNTEAFF. The CDR3 region has the DNA TGCAGTGCTAGAGATCTCAGGGGAAACACTGAAGCTTTCTTT.

V and J are TRBV7-2 and TRBJ2-1; D may be TRBD1 (5 bases). There are 15 residues in the CDR3. In germline, CDR1 is SGHTA, CDR2 FQGNSA. Trimming left V 5 bases short and J 5 bases short, with 16 bases between. Here the CDR3 reads CASSGGHARDNEQFF. In DNA form, the CDR3 reads TGTGCCAGCAGCGGTGGACACGCCCGGGACAATGAGCAGTTCTTC. The whole variable domain, remainder taken from reference TRBV7-2 and TRBJ2-1, is GAGVSQSPSNKVTEKGKDVELRCDPISGHTALYWYRQSLGQGLEFLIYFQGNSAPDKSGLPSDRFSAERTGGSVSTLTIQRTQQEDSAVYLCASSGGHARDNEQFFGPGTRLTVL.

The chain links TRBV24-1 to TRBJ2-1, with TRBD2 identical over 10 bases. The length of the CDR3 is 12 residues. J gave up 10 bases and V 10 bases, and 6 bases lay outside the gene matches. Germline V lookup: CDR1 KGHDR, CDR2 SFDVKD. CDR3 DNA: TGTGCCACGGGGACTAGCGTAGGGGAGCAGTTCTTC. It encodes CATGTSVGEQFF.

V and J are TRBV20-1 and TRBJ1-1; D is perhaps TRBD1 (6 bases). V was cut by 0 bases and J by 1 base, with 12 bases left in between. The CDR3 spans 15 residues. Germline V CDR1 and CDR2: DFQATT, SNEGSKA (reference sequence). The CDR3 protein is CSARELGGQNTEAFF. The CDR3 DNA follows: TGCAGTGCTAGAGAGTTGGGGGGACAGAACACTGAAGCTTTCTTT.

This clonotype was detected a few times. The V gene is TRBV19, the J gene TRBJ1-2; 7 positions agree with TRBD1. Trimming cost V 10 bases and J 4 bases; bases outside gene matches: 12. This CDR3 has 14 amino acids. Germline V gives CDR1 LNHDA, CDR2 SQIVND (reference sequence). CDR3: CATESGRGSYGYTF. In DNA, the CDR3 is TGTGCCACCGAGAGCGGCAGGGGGAGCTATGGCTACACCTTC.

The chain links TRBV19 to TRBJ1-6; D unresolved. Germline CDR1 and CDR2: LNHDA and SQIVND (reference sequence). The CDR3 runs to 16 residues. With 1 base removed from V and 5 bases from J, the gap between germline ends came to 12 bases. The CDR3 nucleotides are TGTGCCAGTAGTATAGTGACGTCGAGGAATAATTCACCCCTCCACTTT. It encodes CASSIVTSRNNSPLHF. Supplemented by reference TRBV19 and TRBJ1-6, the full variable domain reads DGGITQSPKYLFRKEGQNVTLSCEQNLNHDAMYWYRQDPGQGLRLIYYSQIVNDFQKGDIAEGYSVSREKKESFPLTVTSAQKNPTAFYLCASSIVTSRNNSPLHFGNGTRLTVT.

The V gene is TRBV2, the J gene TRBJ1-2; D is uncertain. V lost 2 bases to trimming and J lost 2 bases, with 9 bases between them. Germline CDR1 and CDR2: SNHLY and FYNNEI. The CDR3 covers 14 residues. For the CDR3, the DNA is TGTGCCAGCAGTGAATTAGCGGAAAACTATGGCTACACCTTC. Translating gives CASSELAENYGYTF.

The rearrangement links TRBV27 to TRBJ1-6; no reliable D call. CDR1 is MNHEY, CDR2 SMNVEV, per germline (reference sequence). This CDR3 is built from 13 residues. V was clipped by 7 bases and J by 7 bases, with 11 bases between them. The CDR3 region has the DNA TGTGCCAGCAAAAGCCTACTCAATTCACCCCTCCACTTT. Its translation is CASKSLLNSPLHF.

This clonotype has a handful of counts. The rearrangement links TRBV27 to TRBJ2-1, with D maybe TRBD2 (5 bases). CDR3 length: 11 residues. V gave up 9 bases and J gave up 4 bases, with 7 bases separating them. In germline, CDR1 is MNHEY, CDR2 SMNVEV (reference sequence). The CDR3: CASSVYNEQFF. Here the CDR3 DNA reads TGTGCCAGTAGCGTTTACAATGAGCAGTTCTTC.

The chain couples TRBV6-5 to TRBJ1-2, with 8 nucleotides matching TRBD1. Germline trimming cut 1 base from V and 7 bases from J; bases unmatched to any gene: 5. The CDR3 is 14 amino acids. The germline CDR1 and CDR2 sequences are MNHEY and SVGAGI. In DNA form, the CDR3 reads TGTGCCAGCAGTTACTTAGGGACAGGAGCTGGCTACACCTTC. It codes for CASSYLGTGAGYTF.

This clonotype was observed a single time. The genes are TRBV6-1 and TRBJ2-7; TRBD2 agrees at 8 bases. In germline, CDR1 is MNHNS, CDR2 SASEGT. There are 14 residues in the CDR3. Trimming took 6 bases from V and 2 from J; bases not matched to a gene: 6. The CDR3 DNA reads as TGTGCCAGCAGAGCAAGCGGGAGTACCTACGAGCAGTACTTC. It encodes CASRASGSTYEQYF.

The V call is TRBV5-1, the J call TRBJ1-2, with no clear D. CDR1 is SGHRS and CDR2 is YFSETQ in the germline V gene. Trimming took 5 bases from V and 5 from J, leaving 10 bases between them. The CDR3 consists of 12 residues. CDR3 sequence (DNA): TGCGCCAGCAGTCCGGGAGGATATGGCTACACCTTC. It yields the protein CASSPGGYGYTF.

The chain has TRBV2 and TRBJ1-1, with D hard to call. CDR3 length: 14 amino acids. Germline values: CDR1 SNHLY, CDR2 FYNNEI. The V end lost 7 bases, the J end lost 0 bases, and 12 bases lay between the germline ends. The CDR3 loop is CASIPDALNTEAFF. The CDR3 DNA is TGTGCCAGCATTCCTGACGCCCTGAACACTGAAGCTTTCTTT.

J is TRBJ2-1 and V is TRBV11-2; 7 bases line up with TRBD2. CDR1 is SGHAT and CDR2 is FQNNGV in the germline V gene. The CDR3 consists of 17 residues. The junction had 11 bases not matched to a gene; V was cut back by 2 bases and J by 4 bases. CDR3 DNA sequence: TGTGCCAGCAGCTTACGGTCCGGGGGACTACCGTACAATGAGCAGTTCTTC. Translating it yields CASSLRSGGLPYNEQFF. The complete variable domain, with remaining parts taken from reference TRBV11-2 and TRBJ2-1, reads EAGVAQSPRYKIIEKRQSVAFWCNPISGHATLYWYQQILGQGPKLLIQFQNNGVVDDSQLPKDRFSAERLKGVDSTLKIQPAKLEDSAVYLCASSLRSGGLPYNEQFFGPGTRLTVL.

This clonotype was seen only once. V is TRBV11-2 and J is TRBJ1-2; 10 positions match TRBD1. This CDR3 contains 16 residues. Germline values: CDR1 SGHAT, CDR2 FQNNGV. The trim removed 5 bases at V and 7 bases at J, leaving 13 bases unmatched. CDR3 protein: CASSPPTTGGGIGYTF. CDR3 in DNA: TGTGCCAGCAGCCCACCCACGACAGGGGGCGGGATTGGCTACACCTTC.

This sequence joins TRBV6-1 and TRBJ1-5, with D uncertain. V lost 3 bases to trimming and J lost 9 bases, with 12 bases between them. Germline loops: CDR1 MNHNS, CDR2 SASEGT. This CDR3 is built from 13 residues. The CDR3 loop reads CASSDNTLLPQHF. The CDR3 DNA follows: TGTGCCAGCAGTGATAACACCCTCCTGCCCCAGCATTTT.

This chain joins TRBV6-5 and TRBJ1-2; D is unresolved. This CDR3 is built from 12 residues. Trimming removed 0 bases from V and 1 base from J, with 0 bases in between. CDR1 MNHEY and CDR2 SVGAGI come from the germline V gene. This CDR3 is CASSYSNYGYTF. For the CDR3, the DNA is TGTGCCAGCAGTTACTCTAACTATGGCTACACCTTC.

This chain uses TRBV12-3 or TRBV12-4 with TRBJ1-2; TRBD1 is a possible D gene (5 bases). Trimming stripped 3 bases from V and 4 bases from J, with 9 bases between. CDR3 size: 13 residues. CDR3 amino acids: CASSLGHAYGYTF. In nucleotides, the CDR3 is TGTGCCAGCAGTTTGGGGCACGCCTATGGCTACACCTTC.